This T cell receptor (beta chain) was found in a study of cytotoxic CD8 clonotypes in ibrutinib-treated CLL. Study at large: Included were 11 to 12 relapsed/refractory and about 15 treatment-naive patients, of whom 17 to 18 were IGHV unmutated.

Study-wide findings and caveats: Clonality went up at the time of ibrutinib response, stayed stable in sustained remission, and later dropped back toward its baseline level at progression.

The count of this clone is one. Its antigen is not identified. Using immunoSEQ multiplex PCR, the repertoire was profiled, and TCRdb retains in-frame clones only, with some absent. In the table there are approximately 150,000 clones, around three quarters of which are singletons. Sequencing used PBMCs, obtained after 12 months of ibrutinib treatment. The receptor's source is a human donor with chronic lymphocytic leukemia.

CDR3 DNA: TGTGCCAGTAAGGGGGGAGATAGCGTCTACGAGCAGTACTTC. Protein: CASKGGDSVYEQYF. The chain carries TRBV19 and TRBJ2-7; either TRBD1 or TRBD2 may fit D (6 bases each). The CDR3 is 14 amino acids. Germline loops: CDR1 LNHDA, CDR2 SQIVND (reference sequence). V lost 7 bases, J lost 3 bases, and 16 bases lay in between.